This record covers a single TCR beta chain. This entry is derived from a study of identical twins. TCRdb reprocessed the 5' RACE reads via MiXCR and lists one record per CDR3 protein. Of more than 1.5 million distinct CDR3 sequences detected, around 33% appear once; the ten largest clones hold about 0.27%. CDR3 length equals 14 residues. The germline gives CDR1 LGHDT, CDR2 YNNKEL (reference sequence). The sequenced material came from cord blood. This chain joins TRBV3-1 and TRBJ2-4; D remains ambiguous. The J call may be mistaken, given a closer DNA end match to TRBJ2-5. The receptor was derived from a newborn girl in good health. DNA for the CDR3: TGTGCCAGCCGACCGAGTGGCTTACCAGAGACCCAGTACTTC. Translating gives CASRPSGLPETQYF.